The 18 T cell receptor beta chains listed next were all sequenced from one sample in a study of blood T cells in healthy people across ages. Alongside a J-beta primer mix, a sample-barcoded 5' primer served in a second PCR lasting roughly 6 to 12 cycles. TCRdb itself ran the 5' RACE reads through MiXCR, one entry per CDR3 protein. The sample includes roughly 790,000 distinct CDR3 sequences, about 40% of them seen just once. The specimen sequenced was blood. These receptors were collected from a woman aged 60-75 years in good health.

In its sample, this clonotype was seen a few times. The CDR3 reads CASSQGTVSPLHF. The DNA for the CDR3 is TGTGCCAGCAGCCAAGGGACGGTTTCACCCCTCCACTTT. The chain links TRBV3-1 to TRBJ1-6; D not resolved. Per germline, CDR1 LGHDT and CDR2 YNNKEL (reference sequence). The CDR3 covers 13 residues. The ends were cut back, 1 base at V and 9 bases at J, with 7 bases in the middle.

V is TRBV14 and J is TRBJ2-4; 7 nucleotides align to TRBD2. Near its end, the DNA agrees better with TRBJ2-5, so the J call may be wrong. CDR3 length equals 14 residues. The germline gives CDR1 SGHDN, CDR2 FVKESK. CDR3 loop: CASSGGTNQETQYF. CDR3 sequence (DNA): TGTGCCAGCAGTGGCGGGACTAACCAAGAGACCCAGTACTTC.

V gene TRBV10-2 combines with J gene TRBJ1-1; D ambiguous. V lost 8 bases to trimming and J lost 4 bases, with 14 bases between them. CDR3 length equals 13 residues. CDR1 is WSHSY, CDR2 SAAADI, per germline. For the CDR3, the DNA is TGCGCCAGCTTTGGGGAGTTAGGCACTGAAGCTTTCTTT. It is translated as CASFGELGTEAFF.

The V gene is TRBV6-2 or TRBV6-3, the J gene TRBJ2-7; D tentatively reads TRBD1 or TRBD2 (5 bases each). Germline V CDR1 and CDR2: MNHEY, SVGEGT. The CDR3 runs 14 residues. Trimming pared 6 bases from V and 7 bases from J, leaving 19 bases between. The CDR3 DNA reads TGTGCCAGCAGCCGAGGGGACGCGTTAGGGGAGCAGTACTTC. It yields the protein CASSRGDALGEQYF.

This clonotype was counted ten times or more. The chain links TRBV6-2 or TRBV6-3 to TRBJ2-1; D ambiguous. Germline assignment: CDR1 MNHEY and CDR2 SVGEGT. The CDR3 covers 13 residues. The germline V and J ends were trimmed by 8 bases and 5 bases, with 13 bases remaining between them. In nucleotides, the CDR3 is TGTGCCAGCCATAAAGGACCTAACAATGAGCAGTTCTTC. Its protein product is CASHKGPNNEQFF.

The V and J genes are TRBV7-2 and TRBJ2-3; 14 bases agree with TRBD2. Germline CDR1 and CDR2: SGHTA and FQGNSA. This CDR3 has 14 amino acids. V trimming: 6 bases; J trimming: 7 bases; junction bases outside the gene matches: 3. The CDR3 DNA is TGTGCCAGCAGGGGGACTAGCGGGGGAAATACGCAGTATTTT. Protein: CASRGTSGGNTQYF.

This clonotype was found a few times. The rearrangement links TRBV21-1 to TRBJ1-6; the table gives TRBD1 as D, unverified against the DNA. TRBV21-1 is described as a pseudogene. This CDR3 spans 16 amino acids. CDR3 residues: CASTLGQSSYNSPLHF. The CDR3 nucleotides read TGTGCCAGCACCCTCGGACAGAGCTCCTATAATTCACCCCTCCACTTT.

At least ten counts were recorded for this clonotype. This chain connects TRBV20-1 to TRBJ1-5; the match to TRBD1 covers 9 bases. V lost 3 bases and J lost 1; bases outside the gene matches: 10. The CDR3 consists of 17 residues. CDR1 is DFQATT, CDR2 SNEGSKA, per germline (reference sequence). CDR3 sequence reads: CSASLSYRGHSNQPQHF. CDR3 in DNA: TGCAGTGCTAGTCTCTCTTACAGGGGGCACAGCAATCAGCCCCAGCATTTT.

This clonotype showed up many times. J is TRBJ2-1 and V is TRBV4-3; tentative D call: TRBD2 (5 bases). Germline V lookup: CDR1 LGHNA, CDR2 YSLEER. V lost 0 bases to trimming and J lost 2 bases, with 8 bases between them. The CDR3 is made up of 15 amino acids. CDR3 residues: CASSQDSRAYNEQFF. CDR3 bases: TGCGCCAGCAGCCAAGATTCGCGGGCCTACAATGAGCAGTTCTTC.

Only a few counts were recorded for this clonotype. This chain joins TRBV7-3 and TRBJ2-1, with TRBD1 matching 9 bases. The germline gives CDR1 SGHTA, CDR2 FQGTGA. This CDR3 comprises 16 residues. The ends lost 4 bases at V and 3 bases at J; junction bases unmatched: 7. CDR3 sequence: CASSSRTGANYNEQFF. The CDR3 nucleotides read TGTGCCAGCAGCTCTCGGACAGGGGCCAACTACAATGAGCAGTTCTTC.

This clonotype was seen many times. The chain links TRBV14 to TRBJ2-7; D uncertain. The ends were cut back, 8 bases at V and 6 bases at J, with 17 bases in the middle. Germline assignment: CDR1 SGHDN and CDR2 FVKESK. The CDR3 extends over 13 amino acids. Written as DNA, the CDR3 is TGTGCCAGCCACCCGGCCGGGTTTCCCGAGCAGTACTTC. It yields the protein CASHPAGFPEQYF.

The rearrangement uses TRBV9 and TRBJ1-2, with D possibly matching TRBD1 (5 bases). Germline lookup yields CDR1 SGDLS and CDR2 YYNGEE. CDR3 length: 13 residues. V gave up 0 bases and J gave up 8 bases, with 11 bases separating them. CDR3 nucleotides: TGTGCCAGCAGCGTAGATGAGGCAGGGGGCTACACCTTC. Its protein is CASSVDEAGGYTF. Filled out from reference TRBV9 and TRBJ1-2, the complete variable domain reads DSGVTQTPKHLITATGQRVTLRCSPRSGDLSVYWYQQSLDQGLQFLIQYYNGEERAKGNILERFSAQQFPDLHSELNLSSLELGDSALYFCASSVDEAGGYTFGSGTRLTVV.

The CDR3 reads CASSQDGRGSPLHF. CDR3 DNA: TGTGCCAGCAGTCAAGACGGTCGCGGGTCACCCCTCCACTTT. J is TRBJ1-6 and V is TRBV27; no reliable D call. The V and J ends lost 5 bases and 10 bases respectively, with 15 bases between them. The CDR3 has 14 amino acids. The germline V gene encodes CDR1 MNHEY and CDR2 SMNVEV (reference sequence).

This clonotype has a handful of counts. The J gene is TRBJ2-5, the V gene TRBV6-5, with 7 bases fitting TRBD2. J gave up 0 bases and V 0 bases, and 4 bases lay outside the gene matches. CDR1 and CDR2 (germline): MNHEY, SVGAGI. The CDR3 has 16 amino acids. CDR3 sequence reads: CASSYSIRGDQETQYF. The CDR3 region has the DNA TGTGCCAGCAGTTACTCGATTCGGGGGGACCAAGAGACCCAGTACTTC.

As for this clonotype: An end of the junction differs from the germline gene, which may be a read error. The chain employs TRBV28 and TRBJ2-7; no definite D call. The germline gives CDR1 MDHEN, CDR2 SYDVKM. The CDR3 extends over 14 amino acids. The chain's CDR3 is CAGSQNVGTYEQYF. In DNA, the CDR3 is TGTGCCGGCAGCCAAAATGTGGGCACCTACGAGCAGTACTTC.

In its sample, this clonotype was seen a few times. This chain joins TRBV9 and TRBJ2-1, with D possibly being TRBD1 (6 bases). CDR3 size: 20 residues. CDR1 is SGDLS and CDR2 is YYNGEE in the germline V gene. The V end was cut by 0 bases, the J end by 6 bases, with 28 bases between. The CDR3 DNA is TGTGCCAGCAGCGTAGGCAGGGGCTCCACTACTCGGGGTACCGTCAATGAGCAGTTCTTC. Amino acids: CASSVGRGSTTRGTVNEQFF.

The V gene is TRBV29-1, the J gene TRBJ2-1; D unresolved. The V end lost 1 base, the J end lost 7 bases, and 11 bases lay between the germline ends. This CDR3 has 13 residues. CDR1 is SQVTM, CDR2 ANQGSEA, per germline. The CDR3 sequence: CSVEAWNDNEQFF. For the CDR3, the DNA is TGCAGCGTTGAAGCCTGGAATGATAATGAGCAGTTCTTC.

J is TRBJ2-7 and V is TRBV12-3 or TRBV12-4; D call uncertain. The ends were cut back, 6 bases at V and 7 bases at J, with 16 bases in the middle. This CDR3 has 13 residues. CDR3 loop: CASRLSPYNEQYF. CDR3 bases: TGTGCCAGCAGGCTATCTCCCTACAATGAGCAGTACTTC.